This TCR beta chain originates from a study of identifying expanded T cells in peripheral blood. No infections or other immune events were documented during collection. The CDR3 length is 14 residues. The ends lost 4 bases at V and 1 base at J; junction bases unmatched: 3. The germline V gene has CDR1 LNHDA and CDR2 SQIVND (reference sequence). Libraries were prepared by immunoSEQ multiplex PCR; TCRdb keeps only in-frame clonotypes and omits some of them. The sample carries tens of thousands of clones, 84% recorded once. Sequencing used blood. The origin of this receptor is a person aged 18-69 years in good health. The chain recombines TRBV19 with TRBJ1-1, with 7 bases lining up with TRBD1. The CDR3 region has the DNA TGTGCCAGTAGTACCGCAGGGGGGAACACTGAAGCTTTCTTT. Amino acid sequence: CASSTAGGNTEAFF.